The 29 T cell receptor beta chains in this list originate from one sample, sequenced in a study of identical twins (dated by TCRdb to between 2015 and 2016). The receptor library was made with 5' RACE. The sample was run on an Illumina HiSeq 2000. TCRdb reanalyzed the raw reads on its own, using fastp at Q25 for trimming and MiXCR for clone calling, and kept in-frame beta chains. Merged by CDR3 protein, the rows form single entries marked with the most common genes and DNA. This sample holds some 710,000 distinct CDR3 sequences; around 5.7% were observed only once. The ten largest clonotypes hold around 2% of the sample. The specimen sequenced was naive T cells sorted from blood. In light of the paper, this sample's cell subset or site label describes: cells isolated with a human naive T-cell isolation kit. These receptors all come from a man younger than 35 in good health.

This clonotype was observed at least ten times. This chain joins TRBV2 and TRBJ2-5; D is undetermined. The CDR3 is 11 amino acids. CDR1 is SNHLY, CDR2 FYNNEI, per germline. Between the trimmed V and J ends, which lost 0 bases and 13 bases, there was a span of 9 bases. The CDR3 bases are TGTGCCAGCAGTGAAGCACCGTCCCTGTACTTC. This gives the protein CASSEAPSLYF.

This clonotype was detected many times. The CDR3 loop is CASNRDGETQYF. CDR3 DNA: TGCGCCAGCAACAGGGATGGGGAGACCCAGTACTTC. The chain couples TRBV5-1 to TRBJ2-5; D may be TRBD1 (6 bases). Trimming took 6 bases from V and 5 from J, leaving 11 bases between them. The germline CDR1 and CDR2 sequences are SGHRS and YFSETQ. The CDR3 length is 12 residues.

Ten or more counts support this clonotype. CDR3 nucleotide sequence: TGTGCCAGCAGTCCCAGGGGGAGCACTGAAGCTTTCTTT. Protein sequence: CASSPRGSTEAFF. The V call is TRBV12-3 or TRBV12-4, the J call TRBJ1-1; 7 bases agree with TRBD1. CDR3 length equals 13 residues. Unmatched junction bases numbered 4, after V lost 5 bases and J lost 4 bases.

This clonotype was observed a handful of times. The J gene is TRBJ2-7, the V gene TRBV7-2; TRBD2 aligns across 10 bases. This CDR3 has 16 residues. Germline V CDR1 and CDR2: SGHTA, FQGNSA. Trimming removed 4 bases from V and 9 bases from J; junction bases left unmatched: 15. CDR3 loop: CASSSRVSSGGVGQYF. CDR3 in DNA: TGTGCCAGCAGCTCGCGGGTCTCTAGCGGGGGTGTGGGGCAGTACTTC.

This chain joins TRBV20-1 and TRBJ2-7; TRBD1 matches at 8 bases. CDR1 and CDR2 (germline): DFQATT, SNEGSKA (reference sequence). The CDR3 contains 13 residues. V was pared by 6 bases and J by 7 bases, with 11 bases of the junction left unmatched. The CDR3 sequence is CSARGTGQEEQYF. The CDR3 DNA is TGCAGTGCCCGGGGAACGGGACAGGAAGAGCAGTACTTC.

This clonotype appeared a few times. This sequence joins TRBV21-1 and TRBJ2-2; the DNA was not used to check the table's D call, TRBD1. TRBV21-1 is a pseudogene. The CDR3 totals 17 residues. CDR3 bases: TGTGCCAGCAGCCTCTCCAGGGGGGAAGAGAACACCGGGGAGCTGTTTTTT. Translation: CASSLSRGEENTGELFF.

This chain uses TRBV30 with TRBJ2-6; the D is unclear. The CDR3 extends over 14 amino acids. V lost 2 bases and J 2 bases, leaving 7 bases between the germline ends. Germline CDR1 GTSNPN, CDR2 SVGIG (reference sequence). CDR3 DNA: TGTGCCTGGAGTTACAGAGCTGGGGCCAACGTCCTGACTTTC. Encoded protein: CAWSYRAGANVLTF.

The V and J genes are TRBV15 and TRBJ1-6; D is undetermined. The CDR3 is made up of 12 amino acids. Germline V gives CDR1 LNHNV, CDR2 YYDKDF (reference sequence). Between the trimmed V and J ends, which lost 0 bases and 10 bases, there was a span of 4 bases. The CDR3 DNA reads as TGTGCCACCAGCAGAGAGAGGTCACCCCTCCACTTT. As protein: CATSRERSPLHF.

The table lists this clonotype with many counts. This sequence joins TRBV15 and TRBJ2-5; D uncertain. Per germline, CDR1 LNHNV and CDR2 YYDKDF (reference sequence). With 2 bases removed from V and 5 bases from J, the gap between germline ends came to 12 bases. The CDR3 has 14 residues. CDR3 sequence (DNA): TGTGCCACCAGCAGAAACGTCCCATTGGAGACCCAGTACTTC. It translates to CATSRNVPLETQYF.

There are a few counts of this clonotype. CDR3 bases: TGTGCCAGCAGTTTGAGGGTCGGAGTTCACGAGCAGTACTTC. Its translation: CASSLRVGVHEQYF. V and J are TRBV28 and TRBJ2-7; weak D call: TRBD2 (5 bases). V lost 3 bases and J 5 bases, leaving 14 bases between the germline ends. Germline V gene sequence: CDR1 MDHEN, CDR2 SYDVKM. The CDR3 extends over 14 amino acids.

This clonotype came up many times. CDR3 in DNA: TGCGCCAGCAGCCCTCGGGACAGAGAATTCAATGAGCAGTTCTTC. Amino acids: CASSPRDREFNEQFF. The genes are TRBV5-1 and TRBJ2-1, with 7 bases lining up with TRBD1. The V gene's germline CDR1 is SGHRS and CDR2 YFSETQ. Losses at the gene ends were 4 bases for V and 6 bases for J; bases not matched to a gene: 10. This CDR3 has 15 amino acids.

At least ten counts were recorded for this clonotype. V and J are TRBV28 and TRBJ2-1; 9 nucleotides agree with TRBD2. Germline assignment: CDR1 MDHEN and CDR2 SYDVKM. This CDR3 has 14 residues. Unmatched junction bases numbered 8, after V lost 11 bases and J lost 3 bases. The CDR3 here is CAGGLAGNYNEQFF. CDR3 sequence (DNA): TGTGCCGGGGGGCTAGCGGGAAACTACAATGAGCAGTTCTTC.

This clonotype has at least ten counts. CDR3 amino acids: CASRSSSGSREQYF. CDR3 bases: TGCGCCAGCAGAAGCTCTAGCGGGAGTCGCGAGCAGTACTTC. The chain recombines TRBV10-2 with TRBJ2-7; TRBD2 matches at 10 bases. CDR3 length: 14 amino acids. CDR1 and CDR2 from the germline V gene are WSHSY and SAAADI. V shed 6 bases, J shed 6 bases, and the junction held 8 bases outside the gene matches.

The CDR3 loop is CASSFLQGGGSEAFF. CDR3 coding DNA: TGTGCCAGCAGCTTCCTACAGGGGGGAGGATCTGAAGCTTTCTTT. The J gene is TRBJ1-1, the V gene TRBV5-6, with 8 nucleotides matching TRBD1. Germline CDR1 is SGHDT and CDR2 is YYEEEE. V lost 2 bases, J lost 6 bases, and 9 bases stayed unmatched. The CDR3 loop spans 15 amino acids.

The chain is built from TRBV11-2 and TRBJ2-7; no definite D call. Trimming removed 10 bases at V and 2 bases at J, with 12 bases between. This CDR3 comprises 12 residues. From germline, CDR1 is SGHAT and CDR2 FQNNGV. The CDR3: CATTGSTYEQYV. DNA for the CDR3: TGTGCCACCACGGGCAGTACCTACGAGCAGTACGTC.

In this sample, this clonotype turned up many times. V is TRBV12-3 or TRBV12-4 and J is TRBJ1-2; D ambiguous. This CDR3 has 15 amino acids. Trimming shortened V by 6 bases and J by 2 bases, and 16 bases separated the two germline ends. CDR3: CASRFTSQANYGYTF. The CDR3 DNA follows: TGTGCCAGCAGGTTTACAAGCCAGGCAAACTATGGCTACACCTTC.

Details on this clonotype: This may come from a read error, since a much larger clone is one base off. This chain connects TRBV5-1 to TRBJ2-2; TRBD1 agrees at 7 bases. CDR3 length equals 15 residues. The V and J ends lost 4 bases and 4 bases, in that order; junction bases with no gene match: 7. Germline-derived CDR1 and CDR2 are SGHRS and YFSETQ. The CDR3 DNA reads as TGCGCCAGCAGCAAGACAGGGAGCCCCACCGGGGAGCTGTTTTTT. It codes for CASSKTGSPTGELFF. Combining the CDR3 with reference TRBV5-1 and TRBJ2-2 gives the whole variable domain KAGVTQTPRYLIKTRGQQVTLSCSPISGHRSVSWYQQTPGQGLQFLFEYFSETQRNKGNFPGRFSGRQFSNSRSEMNVSTLELGDSALYLCASSKTGSPTGELFFGEGSRLTVL.

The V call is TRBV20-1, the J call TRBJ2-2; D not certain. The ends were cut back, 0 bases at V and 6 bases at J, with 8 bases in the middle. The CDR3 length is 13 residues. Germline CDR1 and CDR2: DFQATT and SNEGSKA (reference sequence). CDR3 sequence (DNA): TGCAGTGCTAGAGATCAGGCCGCCGGGGAGCTGTTTTTT. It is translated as CSARDQAAGELFF.

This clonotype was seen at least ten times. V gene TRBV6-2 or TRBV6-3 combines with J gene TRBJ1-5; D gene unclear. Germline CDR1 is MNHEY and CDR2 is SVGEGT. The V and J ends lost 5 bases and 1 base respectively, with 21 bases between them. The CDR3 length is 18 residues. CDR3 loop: CASSPLRQRRWSNQPQHF. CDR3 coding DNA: TGTGCCAGCAGTCCTCTTAGACAAAGGAGGTGGAGCAATCAGCCCCAGCATTTT.

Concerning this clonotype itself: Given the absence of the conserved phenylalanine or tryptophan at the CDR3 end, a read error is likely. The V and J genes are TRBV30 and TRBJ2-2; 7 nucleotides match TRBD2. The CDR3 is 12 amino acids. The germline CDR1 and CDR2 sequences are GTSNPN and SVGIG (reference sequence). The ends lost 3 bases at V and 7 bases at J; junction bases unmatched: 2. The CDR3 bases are TGTGCCTGGAGGACGGGGGGCGGGGAGCTGTTTTTA. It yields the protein CAWRTGGGELFL.

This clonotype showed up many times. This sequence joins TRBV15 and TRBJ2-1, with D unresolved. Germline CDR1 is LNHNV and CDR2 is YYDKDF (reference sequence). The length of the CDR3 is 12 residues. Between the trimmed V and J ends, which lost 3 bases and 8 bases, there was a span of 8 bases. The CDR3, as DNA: TGTGCCACCAGCAGTGTATACCATGAGCAGTTCTTC. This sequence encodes CATSSVYHEQFF.

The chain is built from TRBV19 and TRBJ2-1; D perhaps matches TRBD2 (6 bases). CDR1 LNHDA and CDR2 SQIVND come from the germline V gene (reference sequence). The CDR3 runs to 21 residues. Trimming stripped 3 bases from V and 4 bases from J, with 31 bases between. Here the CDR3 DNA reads TGTGCCAGTAGTATCCCTTCTGGCGGGACGTCCCGCTCCTTGAGATACAATGAGCAGTTCTTC. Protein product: CASSIPSGGTSRSLRYNEQFF.

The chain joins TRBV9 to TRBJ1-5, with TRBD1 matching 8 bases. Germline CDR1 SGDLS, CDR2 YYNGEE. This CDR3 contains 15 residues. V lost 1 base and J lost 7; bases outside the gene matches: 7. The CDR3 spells CASSVSGQGGQPQHF. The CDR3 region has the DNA TGTGCCAGCAGCGTAAGCGGACAGGGTGGACAGCCCCAGCATTTT.

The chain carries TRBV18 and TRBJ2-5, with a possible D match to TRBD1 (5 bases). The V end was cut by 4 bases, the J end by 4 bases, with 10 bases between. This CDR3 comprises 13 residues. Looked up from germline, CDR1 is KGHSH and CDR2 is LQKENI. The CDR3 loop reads CASSLFQGETQYF. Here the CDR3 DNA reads TGTGCCAGCTCACTTTTTCAGGGAGAGACCCAGTACTTC.

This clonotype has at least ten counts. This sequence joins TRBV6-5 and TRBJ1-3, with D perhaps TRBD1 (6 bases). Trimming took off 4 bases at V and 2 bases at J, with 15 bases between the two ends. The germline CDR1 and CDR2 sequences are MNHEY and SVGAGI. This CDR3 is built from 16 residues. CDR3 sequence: CASSSSLGATGNTIYF. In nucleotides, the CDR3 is TGTGCCAGCAGTTCATCCCTGGGGGCCACTGGAAACACCATATATTTT.

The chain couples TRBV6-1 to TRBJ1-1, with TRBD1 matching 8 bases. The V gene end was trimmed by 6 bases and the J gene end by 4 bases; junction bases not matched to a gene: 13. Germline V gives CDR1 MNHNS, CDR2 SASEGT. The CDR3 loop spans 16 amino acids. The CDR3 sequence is CASRWTGTGIGTEAFF. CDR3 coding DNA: TGTGCCAGCAGATGGACAGGGACCGGTATTGGCACTGAAGCTTTCTTT.

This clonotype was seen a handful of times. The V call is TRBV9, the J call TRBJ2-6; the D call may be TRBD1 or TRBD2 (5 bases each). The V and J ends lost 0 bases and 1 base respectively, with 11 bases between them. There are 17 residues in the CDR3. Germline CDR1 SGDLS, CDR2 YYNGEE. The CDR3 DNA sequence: TGTGCCAGCAGCGTAGTGGGACCGGAGTCTGGGGCCAACGTCCTGACTTTC. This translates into CASSVVGPESGANVLTF.

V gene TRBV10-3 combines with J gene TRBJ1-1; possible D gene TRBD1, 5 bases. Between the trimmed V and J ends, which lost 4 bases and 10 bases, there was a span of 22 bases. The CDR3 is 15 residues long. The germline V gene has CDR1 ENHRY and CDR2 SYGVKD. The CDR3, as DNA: TGTGCCATCAGTGCAGCGGGACGCTCGAGCCGAGGAGCTTTCTTT. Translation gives CAISAAGRSSRGAFF.

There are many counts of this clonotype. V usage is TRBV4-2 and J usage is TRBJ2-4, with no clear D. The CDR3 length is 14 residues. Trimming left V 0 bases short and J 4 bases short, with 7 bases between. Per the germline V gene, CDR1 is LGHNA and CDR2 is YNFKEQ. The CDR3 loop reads CASSQDMSKNIQYF. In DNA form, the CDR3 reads TGTGCCAGCAGCCAAGATATGAGTAAAAACATTCAGTACTTC.